The entry below describes one T cell receptor (beta chain). Its antigen is as yet unknown. CDR1 and CDR2 (germline): SGHRS, YFSETQ. This CDR3 region has 15 residues. With 5 bases removed from V and 2 bases from J, the gap between germline ends came to 15 bases. This entry is derived from a study of T-cell memory formation after mild COVID-19. TCRdb re-derived calls from the 5' RACE reads in MiXCR, one entry per CDR3 protein. This table holds 190,000 or so distinct CDR3 sequences, about a fifth found once. Overall study findings and caveats: Later expanders leaned CD4+, whereas day 15 to 85 contracting clones were balanced CD4/CD8.

This clonotype was sampled from an adult woman who had mild COVID-19 (a few samples of this study predate the infection). Cell type and time point are not known. The V gene is TRBV5-1, the J gene TRBJ2-3, with D uncertain. Material: PBMCs or a T cell subset sorted from them (not recorded which). As DNA, the CDR3 is TGCGCCAGCAGACCCGGGCCCTTCCTCACAGATACGCAGTATTTT. It is translated as CASRPGPFLTDTQYF.